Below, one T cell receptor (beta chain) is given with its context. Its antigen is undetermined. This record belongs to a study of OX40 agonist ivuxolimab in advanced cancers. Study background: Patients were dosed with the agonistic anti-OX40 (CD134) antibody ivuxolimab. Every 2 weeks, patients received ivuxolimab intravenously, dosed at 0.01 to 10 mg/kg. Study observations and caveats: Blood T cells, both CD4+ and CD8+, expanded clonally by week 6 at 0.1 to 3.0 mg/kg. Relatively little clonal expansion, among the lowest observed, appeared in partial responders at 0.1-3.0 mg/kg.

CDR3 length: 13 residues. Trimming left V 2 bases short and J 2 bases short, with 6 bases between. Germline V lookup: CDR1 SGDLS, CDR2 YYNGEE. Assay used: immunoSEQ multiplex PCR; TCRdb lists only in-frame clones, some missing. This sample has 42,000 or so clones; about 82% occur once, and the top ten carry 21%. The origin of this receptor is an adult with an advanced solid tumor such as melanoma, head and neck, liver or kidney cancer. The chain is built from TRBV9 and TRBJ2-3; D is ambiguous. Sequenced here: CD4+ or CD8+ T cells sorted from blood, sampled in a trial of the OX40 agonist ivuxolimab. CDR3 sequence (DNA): TGTGCCAGCAGCGTTAGGCTCACAGATACGCAGTATTTT. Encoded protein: CASSVRLTDTQYF.